This entry lists 27 T cell receptor beta chains sequenced from one sample in a study of T-cell reconstitution after alpha-beta-depleted transplantation in children. It was with unique molecular identifiers that the TCRbeta library was prepared. TCRdb redid the calling of the PCR reads with MiXCR, one entry per CDR3 protein. The sample carries a few hundred thousand distinct CDR3 sequences, roughly 18% recorded once. Sequencing was performed on PBMCs from the stem cell graft donor, taken from the stem cell graft. These receptors all come from a human donor who donated a stem cell graft to a child with acute lymphoblastic leukemia.

This clonotype was counted between two and nine times. The genes are TRBV30 and TRBJ1-1; D unclear. The CDR3 has 13 residues. V gave up 0 bases and J gave up 6 bases, with 11 bases separating them. From germline, CDR1 is GTSNPN and CDR2 SVGIG (reference sequence). CDR3 protein: CAWSVRESAEAFF. The CDR3 nucleotides are TGTGCCTGGAGTGTAAGGGAAAGCGCTGAAGCTTTCTTT.

This clonotype occurred a few times. The chain has TRBV25-1 and TRBJ2-1; TRBD2 is a possible D gene (6 bases). Trimming removed 7 bases from V and 0 bases from J, with 16 bases in between. The CDR3 extends over 16 amino acids. From germline, CDR1 is MGHDK and CDR2 SYGVNS. Here the CDR3 DNA reads TGTGCCAGCACCAGAAGGGAGGCTAGCTCCTACAATGAGCAGTTCTTC. Residues: CASTRREASSYNEQFF.

Only a few counts were recorded for this clonotype. The rearrangement links TRBV13 to TRBJ2-1; possibly TRBD1 or TRBD2 for D (5 bases each). The CDR3 spans 15 residues. Germline lookup yields CDR1 PRHDT and CDR2 FYEKMQ (reference sequence). V lost 1 base, J lost 2 bases, and 9 bases lay in between. CDR3 sequence (DNA): TGTGCCAGCAGCTTAGTAACGGGGCCCTACAATGAGCAGTTCTTC. It yields the protein CASSLVTGPYNEQFF.

Only a few counts were recorded for this clonotype. This chain connects TRBV12-3 or TRBV12-4 to TRBJ1-4; D might be TRBD1 (5 bases). Trimming left V 1 base short and J 3 bases short, with 9 bases between. This CDR3 contains 15 residues. The CDR3, as DNA: TGTGCCAGCAGTTTAGGGGGGTCGGCTAATGAAAAACTGTTTTTT. Residues: CASSLGGSANEKLFF.

J is TRBJ1-4 and V is TRBV4-1, with D possibly being TRBD1 (5 bases). The CDR3 contains 16 residues. Germline V CDR1 and CDR2: MGHRA, YSYEKL. Trimming removed 1 base from V and 12 bases from J, with 21 bases in between. The CDR3 region is CASSQVPGRREGELFF. In nucleotides, the CDR3 is TGCGCCAGCAGCCAAGTCCCCGGACGGCGGGAAGGGGAACTGTTTTTT.

This rearrangement joins TRBV7-9 to TRBJ1-2; D ambiguous. Germline V gene sequence: CDR1 SEHNR, CDR2 FQNEAQ (reference sequence). The germline V and J ends were trimmed by 5 bases and 4 bases, with 11 bases remaining between them. CDR3 length: 13 amino acids. The chain's CDR3 is CASSARVLYGYTF. The CDR3 nucleotides are TGTGCCAGCAGCGCGCGGGTCCTCTATGGCTACACCTTC.

In this sample, this clonotype turned up a few times. The chain has TRBV6-1 and TRBJ2-5, with 10 nucleotides matching TRBD2. V dropped 6 bases and J dropped 2; count of bases not matched to a gene: 6. The CDR3 runs to 15 residues. The V gene's germline CDR1 is MNHNS and CDR2 SASEGT. This CDR3 is CASRSAGGRQETQYF. DNA for the CDR3: TGTGCCAGCAGGTCAGCGGGAGGGCGACAAGAGACCCAGTACTTC.

The chain uses TRBV7-9 and TRBJ1-5; a weak D match, TRBD1 (6 bases). The ends were cut back, 1 base at V and 7 bases at J, with 17 bases in the middle. CDR1 and CDR2 from the germline V gene are SEHNR and FQNEAQ (reference sequence). CDR3 size: 16 residues. CDR3: CASSLDRRGELQPQHF. CDR3 coding DNA: TGTGCCAGCAGCTTAGACAGGAGGGGGGAGTTGCAGCCCCAGCATTTT.

The gene calls are TRBV5-1 and TRBJ2-3; no reliable D call. From germline, CDR1 is SGHRS and CDR2 YFSETQ. The V end was cut by 4 bases, the J end by 4 bases, with 22 bases between. This CDR3 contains 17 residues. The CDR3 nucleotides are TGCGCCAGCAGCCTCGAACCTTCGGGCCTCTCTGCAGATACGCAGTATTTT. Its translation: CASSLEPSGLSADTQYF. Complete variable domain (other parts from reference TRBV5-1 and TRBJ2-3): KAGVTQTPRYLIKTRGQQVTLSCSPISGHRSVSWYQQTPGQGLQFLFEYFSETQRNKGNFPGRFSGRQFSNSRSEMNVSTLELGDSALYLCASSLEPSGLSADTQYFGPGTRLTVL.

This clonotype was recorded at least ten times. The CDR3 bases are TGTGCCAGCAGTTTATCACTAGCCAAAAACATTCAGTACTTC. Its translation: CASSLSLAKNIQYF. This chain joins TRBV28 and TRBJ2-4; D is undetermined. The CDR3 has 14 residues. Trimming shortened V by 1 base and J by 0 bases, and 4 bases separated the two germline ends. From germline, CDR1 is MDHEN and CDR2 SYDVKM.

This clonotype was seen a handful of times. The chain links TRBV4-1 to TRBJ2-7, with 9 bases aligning to TRBD1. CDR1 and CDR2 (germline): MGHRA, YSYEKL. There are 15 residues in the CDR3. Trimming removed 3 bases from V and 7 bases from J; junction bases left unmatched: 10. The CDR3 bases are TGCGCCAGCAGCCACGTACAGGGGGCAAGGCGGGAGCAGTACTTC. It encodes CASSHVQGARREQYF.

The rearrangement links TRBV15 to TRBJ1-2; D might be TRBD1 (5 bases). V was cut by 6 bases and J by 3 bases, with 14 bases left in between. Per the germline V gene, CDR1 is LNHNV and CDR2 is YYDKDF (reference sequence). The CDR3 has 14 residues. CDR3 residues: CATRIIGGDYGYTF. The CDR3 DNA reads TGTGCCACCAGAATTATTGGAGGGGACTATGGCTACACCTTC.

V is TRBV6-5 and J is TRBJ1-5, with D unresolved. V gave up 0 bases and J gave up 4 bases, with 7 bases separating them. The CDR3 runs 14 residues. Germline lookup yields CDR1 MNHEY and CDR2 SVGAGI. CDR3 DNA: TGTGCCAGCAGTTACTCGAGAAATAATCAGCCCCAGCATTTT. Translating gives CASSYSRNNQPQHF.

This clonotype was seen only a few times. The V call is TRBV11-2, the J call TRBJ2-7, with D possibly matching TRBD1 (5 bases). Germline lookup yields CDR1 SGHAT and CDR2 FQNNGV. Trimming took off 4 bases at V and 3 bases at J, with 22 bases between the two ends. The CDR3 loop spans 17 amino acids. The CDR3 DNA follows: TGTGCCAGCAGCTCATTCCCCCAGGGCAGGAAGTTCTACGAGCAGTACTTC. Its translation: CASSSFPQGRKFYEQYF.

The chain employs TRBV3-1 and TRBJ2-7; TRBD2 matches at 7 bases. Germline-derived CDR1 and CDR2 are LGHDT and YNNKEL (reference sequence). J was trimmed by 2 bases and V by 1 base; bases with no gene match: 8. The CDR3 length is 16 residues. CDR3 region: CASSQGLASGAYEQYF. The CDR3 DNA reads as TGTGCCAGCAGCCAAGGGTTGGCTAGCGGAGCCTACGAGCAGTACTTC.

This clonotype came up many times. V and J are TRBV27 and TRBJ2-1, with 9 bases identical to TRBD2. The V gene end was trimmed by 5 bases and the J gene end by 4 bases; junction bases not matched to a gene: 6. The CDR3 spans 15 residues. Germline values: CDR1 MNHEY, CDR2 SMNVEV (reference sequence). The CDR3 region has the DNA TGTGCCAGCAGTCCGGGACTAGCAGGTTACAATGAGCAGTTCTTC. This gives the protein CASSPGLAGYNEQFF.

The chain is built from TRBV5-1 and TRBJ2-3; tentatively, D is TRBD1 (6 bases). This CDR3 has 15 residues. Germline V gene lookup returns CDR1 SGHRS and CDR2 YFSETQ. Trimming left V 2 bases short and J 1 base short, with 11 bases between. Written as DNA, the CDR3 is TGCGCCAGCAGCTTTCAGGGGACGGGCACAGATACGCAGTATTTT. It encodes CASSFQGTGTDTQYF.

Here the CDR3 reads CASSQGTTAQETQYF. The CDR3 nucleotides read TGCGCCAGCAGCCAAGGCACGACCGCTCAAGAGACCCAGTACTTC. The V and J genes are TRBV4-1 and TRBJ2-5, with unresolved D. The CDR3 contains 15 residues. The germline gives CDR1 MGHRA, CDR2 YSYEKL. V was shortened by 1 base and J by 2 bases, with 11 bases between the two germline ends.

The V gene is TRBV7-9, the J gene TRBJ2-1; no definite D call. Trimming pared 2 bases from V and 6 bases from J, leaving 11 bases between. The germline V gene has CDR1 SEHNR and CDR2 FQNEAQ (reference sequence). The CDR3 has 14 amino acids. The CDR3 nucleotides read TGTGCCAGCAGCTTATTTTCGGACGTCAATGAGCAGTTCTTC. Translating gives CASSLFSDVNEQFF.

This rearrangement joins TRBV29-1 to TRBJ1-2, with D hard to call. Deletions cut 7 bases from V and 2 bases from J, with 14 bases between. The germline CDR1 and CDR2 sequences are SQVTM and ANQGSEA. The CDR3 is 13 residues long. Here the CDR3 reads CSGGPRGNYGYTF. Here the CDR3 DNA reads TGCAGCGGTGGGCCGAGAGGGAACTATGGCTACACCTTC.

The chain has TRBV5-1 and TRBJ2-1; 8 nucleotides match TRBD2. V was clipped by 4 bases and J by 0 bases; unmatched bases: 3. The CDR3 length is 15 residues. Per the germline V gene, CDR1 is SGHRS and CDR2 is YFSETQ. The CDR3 nucleotides are TGCGCCAGCAGCCCGGGAGGGCTCTCCTACAATGAGCAGTTCTTC. It encodes CASSPGGLSYNEQFF.

The chain recombines TRBV2 with TRBJ2-5, with 7 bases lining up with TRBD2. Per the germline V gene, CDR1 is SNHLY and CDR2 is FYNNEI. V dropped 7 bases and J dropped 5; count of bases not matched to a gene: 7. This CDR3 is 13 amino acids long. The CDR3 sequence: CASTGLDIETQYF. In nucleotides, the CDR3 is TGTGCCAGCACCGGACTAGATATTGAGACCCAGTACTTC.

The rearrangement uses TRBV5-1 and TRBJ1-5; TRBD1 matches at 7 bases. The V gene end was trimmed by 0 bases and the J gene end by 5 bases; junction bases not matched to a gene: 2. This CDR3 comprises 14 residues. CDR1 and CDR2 (germline): SGHRS, YFSETQ. CDR3 in amino acids: CASSLDRGDQPQHF. Here the CDR3 DNA reads TGCGCCAGCAGCTTGGACAGGGGCGATCAGCCCCAGCATTTT.

This clonotype has only a few counts. The chain combines TRBV27 with TRBJ2-1, with a tentative D call TRBD1 (6 bases). The V end lost 5 bases, the J end lost 3 bases, and 23 bases lay between the germline ends. The CDR3 has 18 residues. CDR1 MNHEY and CDR2 SMNVEV come from the germline V gene (reference sequence). For the CDR3, the DNA is TGTGCCAGCAGTCCCCGTGGAGTCAGGGGACCCGACTACAATGAGCAGTTCTTC. This codes for CASSPRGVRGPDYNEQFF.

The sample holds a few counts of this clonotype. The chain has TRBV30 and TRBJ2-7; D is unresolved. Trimming cost V 3 bases and J 1 base, with 13 bases left between them. Germline V CDR1 and CDR2: GTSNPN, SVGIG (reference sequence). The CDR3 extends over 14 amino acids. This chain's CDR3 is CAWRSPSRSYEQYF. Here the CDR3 DNA reads TGTGCCTGGAGGTCCCCCAGTCGTTCCTACGAGCAGTACTTC.

This chain links TRBV5-1 with TRBJ2-1; D possibly corresponds to TRBD2 (6 bases). Germline V lookup: CDR1 SGHRS, CDR2 YFSETQ. The ends were cut back, 4 bases at V and 8 bases at J, with 19 bases in the middle. The CDR3 spans 15 residues. CDR3 bases: TGCGCCAGCAGCCTGGGACGGGGGTTGTCGGATGAGCAGTTCTTC. Encoded protein: CASSLGRGLSDEQFF.

This clonotype has only one observation. J is TRBJ2-3 and V is TRBV5-5; 8 nucleotides agree with TRBD1. V lost 2 bases, J lost 2 bases, and 4 bases stayed unmatched. The V gene's germline CDR1 is SGHKS and CDR2 YYEKEE (reference sequence). The CDR3 has 15 amino acids. CDR3 region: CASSFTGQDTDTQYF. CDR3 DNA: TGTGCCAGCAGCTTCACGGGACAGGACACAGATACGCAGTATTTT.